A single sample gave rise to the 9 T cell receptor beta chains below, sequenced in a study of low-dose radiotherapy and immunotherapy resistance in tumors. As to time point: before trial treatment. Primers targeting TRAV and TRBV primed first-strand cDNA, covering alpha and beta chains. Both a constant-region primer and a V-primer adapter served to amplify TCRs across roughly 21 PCR cycles. TCRdb itself ran the reads through MiXCR, one entry per CDR3 protein. The repertoire has around 65,000 distinct CDR3 sequences, 26% of them found once; the top ten carry 6.5% to 8%. The source material was PBMCs, sampled before treatment. The origin of the receptors is a male donor with rectosigmoid adenocarcinoma.

In this sample, this clonotype turned up many times. This chain links TRBV9 with TRBJ2-3; no firm D call. CDR3 length equals 14 residues. V shed 2 bases and J shed 5 bases, with 12 bases lying between them. Germline CDR1 reads SGDLS; CDR2 reads YYNGEE. The CDR3 sequence: CASSVNEKGDTQYF. CDR3 bases: TGTGCCAGCAGCGTCAACGAGAAGGGAGATACGCAGTATTTT. Supplemented by reference TRBV9 and TRBJ2-3, the full variable domain reads DSGVTQTPKHLITATGQRVTLRCSPRSGDLSVYWYQQSLDQGLQFLIQYYNGEERAKGNILERFSAQQFPDLHSELNLSSLELGDSALYFCASSVNEKGDTQYFGPGTRLTVL.

This clonotype has only a few counts. The rearrangement uses TRBV7-2 and TRBJ2-2, with D perhaps TRBD1 (5 bases). Germline V gene data show CDR1 as SGHTA and CDR2 as FQGNSA. Trimming pared 6 bases from V and 0 bases from J, leaving 8 bases between. The CDR3 sequence is 14 residues long. The CDR3 is CASRGLSNTGELFF. The CDR3 DNA is TGTGCCAGCAGGGGGCTCTCGAACACCGGGGAGCTGTTTTTT.

Points on this clonotype: The likely explanation is a read error, given a far larger clone one base away. The V and J genes are TRBV28 and TRBJ2-7; 12 nucleotides agree with TRBD2. The junction had 18 bases not matched to a gene; V was cut back by 8 bases and J by 7 bases. The CDR3 has 17 amino acids. Germline assignment: CDR1 MDHEN and CDR2 SYDVKM. The CDR3: CASPPPSGRGSYNEQYF. The CDR3 coding sequence is TGTGCCAGCCCCCCCCCTAGCGGGAGGGGCTCCTACAATGAGCAGTACTTC.

This clonotype appeared a few times. Because the CDR3's place on the DNA is in doubt, the DNA is left out and the CDR3 is given as listed by TCRdb. The chain uses TRBV11-2 and TRBJ2-2. Germline CDR1 is SGHAT and CDR2 is FQNNGV. A total of 11 residues make up the CDR3, ends included. CDR3 sequence reads: CASSFPGSCFF.

This clonotype was seen at least ten times. The V and J genes are TRBV25-1 and TRBJ2-7; D is uncertain. The CDR3 covers 14 residues. The V gene's germline CDR1 is MGHDK and CDR2 SYGVNS. Between the trimmed V and J ends, which lost 2 bases and 2 bases, there was a span of 10 bases. The CDR3 DNA is TGTGCCAGCAGTGAAAACAGCGAACCCTACGAGCAGTACTTC. This gives the protein CASSENSEPYEQYF.

The chain links TRBV6-1 to TRBJ2-5; 15 bases are shared with TRBD2. CDR1 MNHNS and CDR2 SASEGT come from the germline V gene. The CDR3 has 19 residues. J was trimmed by 2 bases and V by 3 bases; bases with no gene match: 10. CDR3 bases: TGTGCCAGCAGTGATTCTGCCGGACTAGCGGGAGGGCGACAAGAGACCCAGTACTTC. Translated: CASSDSAGLAGGRQETQYF.

This clonotype occurred many times. CDR3 in DNA: TGTGCCAGCAGTTTTTTACGGGGGGCACCCTCTGGGGCCAACGTCCTGACTTTC. Translating it yields CASSFLRGAPSGANVLTF. The gene calls are TRBV28 and TRBJ2-6, with a possible D match to TRBD2 (7 bases). Deletions cut 3 bases from V and 0 bases from J, with 15 bases between. Germline V gives CDR1 MDHEN, CDR2 SYDVKM. The CDR3 sequence is 18 residues long.

CDR3 sequence reads: CASSLAGVGSNEQFF. Here the CDR3 DNA reads TGTGCCAGTAGCCTAGCGGGAGTTGGAAGCAATGAGCAGTTCTTC. The V and J genes are TRBV19 and TRBJ2-1; 10 nucleotides agree with TRBD2. V dropped 6 bases and J dropped 6; count of bases not matched to a gene: 8. Germline V gives CDR1 LNHDA, CDR2 SQIVND (reference sequence). The CDR3 sequence is 15 residues long.

Concerning this clonotype: A read error is likely here: a far larger clone is one base away. This chain links TRBV6-8 with TRBJ2-1, with D possibly matching TRBD1 (7 bases). The CDR3 sequence is 18 residues long. The V end lost 6 bases, the J end lost 10 bases, and 31 bases lay between the germline ends. The germline CDR1 and CDR2 sequences are MNHGY and SAAAGT. CDR3 sequence reads: CASRGRDSPSGDIHEQFF. CDR3 bases: TGTGCCAGCAGGGGCCGGGACAGCCCGTCGGGGGACATTCACGAGCAGTTCTTC.